These 9 T cell receptor beta chains originate from one sample sequenced in a study of immune characteristics of hereditary and idiopathic chronic pancreatitis. This table comes from immunoSEQ multiplex PCR, and its TCRdb copy is limited to in-frame clones, with some not included. The repertoire holds around 9,000 clones, roughly 80% seen once, with approximately 15% in the top ten. Patients having total pancreatectomy with islet autotransplantation provided the chronic pancreatitis pancreas tissue. The sequenced sample consisted of pancreas tissue with idiopathic chronic pancreatitis. Source of these receptors: a human donor with chronic pancreatitis.

The V and J genes are TRBV7-9 and TRBJ2-2; 11 bases line up with TRBD1. CDR1 is SEHNR, CDR2 FQNEAQ, per germline (reference sequence). The CDR3 is 16 amino acids. Germline trimming cut 5 bases from V and 4 bases from J; bases unmatched to any gene: 6. The DNA of the CDR3 is TGTGCCAGCAGCCAGAGGGGGACAGGGGGCACCGGGGAGCTGTTTTTT. Encoded protein: CASSQRGTGGTGELFF.

A single count supports this clone. The chain combines TRBV15 with TRBJ1-5; 12 bases match TRBD1. The junction had 12 bases not matched to a gene; V was cut back by 3 bases and J by 6 bases. The germline gives CDR1 LNHNV, CDR2 YYDKDF (reference sequence). The CDR3 consists of 18 residues. The CDR3 region is CATSSPGTGGRYSQPQHF. DNA of the CDR3: TGTGCCACCAGCAGCCCCGGGACAGGGGGCCGGTATAGTCAGCCCCAGCATTTT.

In its sample, this clone was seen a few times. V is TRBV12-3 or TRBV12-4 and J is TRBJ1-3, with D hard to call. Trimming shortened V by 3 bases and J by 4 bases, and 4 bases separated the two germline ends. There are 12 residues in the CDR3. CDR3: CASSFYGNTIYF. The CDR3 DNA follows: TGTGCCAGCAGTTTCTACGGAAACACCATATATTTT.

The chain couples TRBV28 to TRBJ1-5; TRBD1 might be the D (5 bases). V was trimmed by 2 bases and J by 6 bases, leaving 17 bases between them. The CDR3 sequence is 16 residues long. Germline assignment: CDR1 MDHEN and CDR2 SYDVKM. The CDR3 loop is CASSLRSRGAAQPQHF. CDR3 DNA sequence: TGTGCCAGCAGTTTAAGGTCGAGGGGAGCTGCTCAGCCCCAGCATTTT.

This clone came up once. At one end, the junction sequence differs from germline, possibly due to a read error. This chain joins TRBV15 and TRBJ2-7, with D perhaps assigned TRBD1 or TRBD2 (5 bases each). The CDR3 loop spans 16 amino acids. CDR1 is LNHNV, CDR2 YYDKDF, per germline (reference sequence). CDR3 DNA sequence: TGTGCCACCAGCAGAGGGGGCAGAGGGACCTCCCACGAGCAGTACTTC. This sequence encodes CATSRGGRGTSHEQYF.

This sequence joins TRBV3-1 (or the pseudogene TRBV3-2) and TRBJ2-2; 8 bases align to TRBD2. The germline CDR1 and CDR2 sequences are LGHDT and YNNKEL (reference sequence). There are 16 residues in the CDR3. The ends lost 4 bases at V and 0 bases at J; junction bases unmatched: 4. CDR3 protein: CASSRGSGTNTGELFF. For the CDR3, the DNA is TGTGCCAGCAGCCGGGGTAGCGGGACGAACACCGGGGAGCTGTTTTTT.

The gene calls are TRBV4-2 and TRBJ2-3; no clear D. The CDR3 is 13 residues long. The V and J ends lost 3 bases and 4 bases respectively, with 8 bases between them. In germline, CDR1 is LGHNA, CDR2 YNFKEQ. The CDR3 DNA reads as TGTGCCAGCAGCCAGAACCTCCCAGATACGCAGTATTTT. It is translated as CASSQNLPDTQYF.

This clone was detected only a few times. The J gene is TRBJ1-5, the V gene TRBV7-2; D is unresolved. The CDR3 extends over 13 amino acids. Germline V CDR1 and CDR2: SGHTA, FQGNSA. Trimming cost V 2 bases and J 0 bases, with 2 bases left between them. As DNA, the CDR3 is TGTGCCAGCAGCTTAAGTAGCAATCAGCCCCAGCATTTT. It specifies CASSLSSNQPQHF.

This clone is medium-sized in the sample. In nucleotides, the CDR3 is TGTGCCACCTCCCCAAGCAGACAGAACAATCAGCCCCAGCATTTT. It specifies CATSPSRQNNQPQHF. The chain uses TRBV15 and TRBJ1-5; the D gene is possibly TRBD1 (5 bases). CDR1 is LNHNV, CDR2 YYDKDF, per germline (reference sequence). The CDR3 has 15 residues. Trimming left V 8 bases short and J 3 bases short, with 17 bases between.